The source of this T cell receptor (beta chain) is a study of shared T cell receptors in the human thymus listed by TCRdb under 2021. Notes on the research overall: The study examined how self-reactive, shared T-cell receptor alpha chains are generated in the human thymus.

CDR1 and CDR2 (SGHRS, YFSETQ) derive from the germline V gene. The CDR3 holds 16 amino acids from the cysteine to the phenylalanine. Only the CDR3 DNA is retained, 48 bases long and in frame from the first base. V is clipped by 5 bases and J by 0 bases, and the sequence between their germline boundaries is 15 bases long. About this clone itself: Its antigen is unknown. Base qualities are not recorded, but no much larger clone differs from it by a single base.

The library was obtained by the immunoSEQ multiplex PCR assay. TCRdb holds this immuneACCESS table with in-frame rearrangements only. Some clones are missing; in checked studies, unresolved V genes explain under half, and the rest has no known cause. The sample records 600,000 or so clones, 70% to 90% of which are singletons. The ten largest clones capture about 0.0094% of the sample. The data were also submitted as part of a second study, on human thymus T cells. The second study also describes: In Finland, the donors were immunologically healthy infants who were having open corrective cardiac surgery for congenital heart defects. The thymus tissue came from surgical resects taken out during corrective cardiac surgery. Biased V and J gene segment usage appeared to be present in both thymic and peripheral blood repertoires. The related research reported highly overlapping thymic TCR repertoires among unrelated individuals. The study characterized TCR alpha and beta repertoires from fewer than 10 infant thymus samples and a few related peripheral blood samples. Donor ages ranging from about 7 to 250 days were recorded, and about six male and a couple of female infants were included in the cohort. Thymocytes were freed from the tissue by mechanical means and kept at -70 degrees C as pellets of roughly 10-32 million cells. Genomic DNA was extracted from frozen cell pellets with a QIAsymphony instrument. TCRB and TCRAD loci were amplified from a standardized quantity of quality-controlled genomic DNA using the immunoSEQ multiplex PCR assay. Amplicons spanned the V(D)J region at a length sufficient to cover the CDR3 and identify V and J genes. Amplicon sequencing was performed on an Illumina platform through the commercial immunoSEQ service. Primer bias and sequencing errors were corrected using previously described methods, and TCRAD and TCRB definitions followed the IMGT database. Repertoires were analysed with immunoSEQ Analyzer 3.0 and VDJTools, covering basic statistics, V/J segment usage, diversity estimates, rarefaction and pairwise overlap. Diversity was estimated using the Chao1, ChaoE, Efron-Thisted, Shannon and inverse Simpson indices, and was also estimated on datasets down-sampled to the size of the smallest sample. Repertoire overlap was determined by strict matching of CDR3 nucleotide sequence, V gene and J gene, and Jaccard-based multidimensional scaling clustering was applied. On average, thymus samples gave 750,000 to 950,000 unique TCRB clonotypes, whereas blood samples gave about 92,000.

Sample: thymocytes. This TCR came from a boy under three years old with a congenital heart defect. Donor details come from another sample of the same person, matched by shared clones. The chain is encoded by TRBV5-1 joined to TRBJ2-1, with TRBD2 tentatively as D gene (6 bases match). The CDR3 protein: CASRRDSRDSYNEQFF. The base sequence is TGCGCCAGCAGAAGGGACTCAAGGGACTCCTACAATGAGCAGTTCTTC.